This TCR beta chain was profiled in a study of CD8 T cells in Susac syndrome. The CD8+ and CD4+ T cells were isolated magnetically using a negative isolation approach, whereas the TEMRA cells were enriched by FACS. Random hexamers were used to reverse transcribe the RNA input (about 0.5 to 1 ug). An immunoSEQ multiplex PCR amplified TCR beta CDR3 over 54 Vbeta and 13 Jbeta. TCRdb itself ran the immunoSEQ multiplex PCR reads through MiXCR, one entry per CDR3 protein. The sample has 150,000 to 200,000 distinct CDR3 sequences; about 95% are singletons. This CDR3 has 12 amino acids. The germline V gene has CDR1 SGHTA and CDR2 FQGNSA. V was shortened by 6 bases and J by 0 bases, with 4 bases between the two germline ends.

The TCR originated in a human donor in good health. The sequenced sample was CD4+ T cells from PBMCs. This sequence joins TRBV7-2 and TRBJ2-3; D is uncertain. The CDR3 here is CASRRSTDTQYF. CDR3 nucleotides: TGTGCCAGCAGACGGAGCACAGATACGCAGTATTTT. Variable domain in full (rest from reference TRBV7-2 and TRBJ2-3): GAGVSQSPSNKVTEKGKDVELRCDPISGHTALYWYRQSLGQGLEFLIYFQGNSAPDKSGLPSDRFSAERTGGSVSTLTIQRTQQEDSAVYLCASRRSTDTQYFGPGTRLTVL.